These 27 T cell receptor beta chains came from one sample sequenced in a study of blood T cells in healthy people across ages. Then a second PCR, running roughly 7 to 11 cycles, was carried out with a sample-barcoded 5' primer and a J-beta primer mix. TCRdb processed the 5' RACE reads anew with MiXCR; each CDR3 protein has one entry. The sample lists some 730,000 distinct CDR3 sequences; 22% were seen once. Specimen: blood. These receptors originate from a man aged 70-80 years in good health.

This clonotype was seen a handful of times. The CDR3 sequence: CATSMGQGGRETQYF. The CDR3 DNA reads TGTGCCACCAGCATGGGACAGGGGGGACGAGAGACCCAGTACTTC. V is TRBV15 and J is TRBJ2-5; 11 bases map to TRBD1. The CDR3 consists of 15 residues. The germline V gene encodes CDR1 LNHNV and CDR2 YYDKDF (reference sequence). Losses at the gene ends were 4 bases for V and 4 bases for J; bases not matched to a gene: 5. Complete variable domain (other parts from reference TRBV15 and TRBJ2-5): DAMVIQNPRYQVTQFGKPVTLSCSQTLNHNVMYWYQQKSSQAPKLLFHYYDKDFNNEADTPDNFQSRRPNTSFCFLDIRSPGLGDTAMYLCATSMGQGGRETQYFGPGTRLLVL.

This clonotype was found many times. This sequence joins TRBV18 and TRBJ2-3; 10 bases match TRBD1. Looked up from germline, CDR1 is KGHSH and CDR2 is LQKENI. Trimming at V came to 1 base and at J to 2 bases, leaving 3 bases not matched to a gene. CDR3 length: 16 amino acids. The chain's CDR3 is CASSPRGQGPTDTQYF. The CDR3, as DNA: TGTGCCAGCTCACCACGGGGACAGGGGCCCACAGATACGCAGTATTTT.

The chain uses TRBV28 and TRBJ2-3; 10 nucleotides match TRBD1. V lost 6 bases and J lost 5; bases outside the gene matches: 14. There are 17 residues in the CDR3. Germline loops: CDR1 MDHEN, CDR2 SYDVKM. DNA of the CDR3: TGTGCCAGCAGCAAGTCCCGGGACAGGGGTGCAAGAGATACGCAGTATTTT. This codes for CASSKSRDRGARDTQYF.

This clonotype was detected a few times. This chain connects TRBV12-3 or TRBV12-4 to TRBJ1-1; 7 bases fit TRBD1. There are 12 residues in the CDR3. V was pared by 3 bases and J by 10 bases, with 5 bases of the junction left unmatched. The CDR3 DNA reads TGTGCCAGCAGTTTGCCACAGGGGCCAGCTTTCTTT. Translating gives CASSLPQGPAFF.

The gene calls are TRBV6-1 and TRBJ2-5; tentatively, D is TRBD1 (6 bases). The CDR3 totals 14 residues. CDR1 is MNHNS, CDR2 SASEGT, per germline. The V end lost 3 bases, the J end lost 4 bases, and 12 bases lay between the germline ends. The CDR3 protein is CASSEQGRIETQYF. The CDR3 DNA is TGTGCCAGCAGTGAGCAGGGGCGAATAGAGACCCAGTACTTC.

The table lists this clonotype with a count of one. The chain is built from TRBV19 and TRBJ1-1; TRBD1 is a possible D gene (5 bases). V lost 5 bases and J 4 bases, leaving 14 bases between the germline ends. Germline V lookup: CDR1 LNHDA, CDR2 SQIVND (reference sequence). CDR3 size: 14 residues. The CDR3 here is CASSPGIWGTEAFF. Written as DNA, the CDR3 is TGTGCCAGTAGTCCAGGGATTTGGGGCACTGAAGCTTTCTTT.

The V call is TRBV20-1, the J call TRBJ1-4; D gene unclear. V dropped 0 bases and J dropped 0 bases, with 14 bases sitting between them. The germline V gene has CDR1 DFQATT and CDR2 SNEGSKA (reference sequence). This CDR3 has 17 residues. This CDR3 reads CSARDFEGSATNEKLFF. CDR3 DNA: TGCAGTGCTAGAGATTTCGAGGGCAGCGCAACTAATGAAAAACTGTTTTTT.

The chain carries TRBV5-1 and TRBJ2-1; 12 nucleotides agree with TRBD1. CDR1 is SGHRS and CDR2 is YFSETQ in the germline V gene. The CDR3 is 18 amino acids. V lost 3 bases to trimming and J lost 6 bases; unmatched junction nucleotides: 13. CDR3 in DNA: TGCGCCAGCAGCTCCCGGATAGTCGGGACAGGGGGCCTCAATGAGCAGTTCTTC. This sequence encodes CASSSRIVGTGGLNEQFF.

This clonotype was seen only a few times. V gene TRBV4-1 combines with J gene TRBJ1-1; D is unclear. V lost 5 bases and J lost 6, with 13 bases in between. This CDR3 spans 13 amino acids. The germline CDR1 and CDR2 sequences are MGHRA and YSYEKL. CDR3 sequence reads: CASSKRQDAEAFF. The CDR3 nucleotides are TGCGCCAGCAGCAAGCGTCAAGACGCTGAAGCTTTCTTT.

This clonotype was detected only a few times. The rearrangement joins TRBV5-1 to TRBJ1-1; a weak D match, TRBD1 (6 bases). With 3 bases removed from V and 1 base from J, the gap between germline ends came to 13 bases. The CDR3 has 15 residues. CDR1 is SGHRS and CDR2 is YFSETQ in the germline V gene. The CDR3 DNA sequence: TGCGCCAGCAGCTGGGATGGGACACCGAACACTGAAGCTTTCTTT. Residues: CASSWDGTPNTEAFF.

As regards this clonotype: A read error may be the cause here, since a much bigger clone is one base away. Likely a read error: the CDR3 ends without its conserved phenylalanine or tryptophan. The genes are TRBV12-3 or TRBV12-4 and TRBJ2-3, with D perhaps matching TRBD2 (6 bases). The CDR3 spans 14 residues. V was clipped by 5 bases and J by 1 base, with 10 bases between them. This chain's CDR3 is CASSTWRGTDTQYS. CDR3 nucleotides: TGTGCCAGCAGTACGTGGAGGGGCACAGATACGCAGTATTCT.

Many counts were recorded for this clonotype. The CDR3 DNA is TGCAGCGTTGGGGCCCTTGGCACAGATACGCAGTATTTT. This gives the protein CSVGALGTDTQYF. The chain links TRBV29-1 to TRBJ2-3; D call uncertain. The CDR3 runs 13 residues. Germline V lookup: CDR1 SQVTM, CDR2 ANQGSEA. V lost 4 bases, J lost 1 base, and 9 bases lay in between.

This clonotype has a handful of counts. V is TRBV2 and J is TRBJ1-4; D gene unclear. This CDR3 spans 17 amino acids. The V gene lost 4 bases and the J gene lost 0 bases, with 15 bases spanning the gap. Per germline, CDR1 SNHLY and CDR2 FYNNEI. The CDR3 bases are TGTGCCAGCAGTGTTTCCACAGCTTTTGCAACTAATGAAAAACTGTTTTTT. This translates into CASSVSTAFATNEKLFF.

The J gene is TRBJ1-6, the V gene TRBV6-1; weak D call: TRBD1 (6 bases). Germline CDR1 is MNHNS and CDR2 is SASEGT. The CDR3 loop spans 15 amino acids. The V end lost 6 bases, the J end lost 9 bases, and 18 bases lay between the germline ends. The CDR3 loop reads CASREQGIMGSPLHF. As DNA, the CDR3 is TGTGCCAGCAGAGAACAGGGAATTATGGGTTCACCCCTCCACTTT.

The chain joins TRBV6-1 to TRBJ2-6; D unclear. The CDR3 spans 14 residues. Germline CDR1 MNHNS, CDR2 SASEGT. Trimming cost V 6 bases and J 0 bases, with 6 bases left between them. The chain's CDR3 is CASRSISGANVLTF. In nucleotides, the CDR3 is TGTGCCAGCAGATCTATCTCTGGGGCCAACGTCCTGACTTTC.

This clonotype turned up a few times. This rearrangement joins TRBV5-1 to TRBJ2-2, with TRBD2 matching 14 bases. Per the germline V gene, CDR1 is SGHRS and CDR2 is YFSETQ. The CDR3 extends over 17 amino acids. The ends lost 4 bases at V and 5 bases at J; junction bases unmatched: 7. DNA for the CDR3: TGCGCCAGCAGCCAAGGGACTAGCGGGAGACGAACCGGGGAGCTGTTTTTT. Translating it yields CASSQGTSGRRTGELFF.

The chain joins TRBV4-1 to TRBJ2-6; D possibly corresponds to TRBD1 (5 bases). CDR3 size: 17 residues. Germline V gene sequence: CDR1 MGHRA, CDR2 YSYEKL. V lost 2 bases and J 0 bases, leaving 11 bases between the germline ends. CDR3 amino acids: CASSQRTQSSGANVLTF. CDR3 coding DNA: TGCGCCAGCAGCCAACGGACACAGAGCTCTGGGGCCAACGTCCTGACTTTC.

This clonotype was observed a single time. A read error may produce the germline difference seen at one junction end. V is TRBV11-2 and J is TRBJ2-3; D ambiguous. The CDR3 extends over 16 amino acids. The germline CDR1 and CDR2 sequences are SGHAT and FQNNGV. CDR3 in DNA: TGTTCCAGCAGCTTATTCGAGAACCCTAGCACAGATACGCAGTATTTT. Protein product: CSSSLFENPSTDTQYF. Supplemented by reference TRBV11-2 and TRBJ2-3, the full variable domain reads EAGVAQSPRYKIIEKRQSVAFWCNPISGHATLYWYQQILGQGPKLLIQFQNNGVVDDSQLPKDRFSAERLKGVDSTLKIQPAKLEDSAVYLCSSSLFENPSTDTQYFGPGTRLTVL.

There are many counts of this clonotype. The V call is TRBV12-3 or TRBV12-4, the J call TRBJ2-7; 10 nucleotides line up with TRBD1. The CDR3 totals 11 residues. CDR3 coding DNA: TGTGCCAGCAGTCTTGGGACAGGGGTAAGCGTC. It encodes CASSLGTGVSV.

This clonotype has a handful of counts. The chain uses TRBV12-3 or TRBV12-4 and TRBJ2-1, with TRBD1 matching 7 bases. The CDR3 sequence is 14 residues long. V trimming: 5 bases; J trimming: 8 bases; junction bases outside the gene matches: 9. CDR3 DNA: TGTGCCAGCAGTCACCAACAGGGGTTCGATGAGCAGTTCTTC. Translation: CASSHQQGFDEQFF.

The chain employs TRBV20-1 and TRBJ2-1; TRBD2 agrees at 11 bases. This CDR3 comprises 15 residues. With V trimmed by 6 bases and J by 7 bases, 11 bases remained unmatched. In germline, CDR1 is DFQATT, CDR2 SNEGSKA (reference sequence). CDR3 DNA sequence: TGCAGTGCGGAATTAGCGGGGGGGCCTAAAAATGAGCAGTTCTTC. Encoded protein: CSAELAGGPKNEQFF.

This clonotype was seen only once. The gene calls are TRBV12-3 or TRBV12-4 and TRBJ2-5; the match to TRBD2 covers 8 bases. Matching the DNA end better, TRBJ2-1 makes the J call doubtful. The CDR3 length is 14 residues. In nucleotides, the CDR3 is TGTGCCAGCAGGATAGCGGGAACAAACAATGAGCAGTTCTTC. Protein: CASRIAGTNNEQFF.

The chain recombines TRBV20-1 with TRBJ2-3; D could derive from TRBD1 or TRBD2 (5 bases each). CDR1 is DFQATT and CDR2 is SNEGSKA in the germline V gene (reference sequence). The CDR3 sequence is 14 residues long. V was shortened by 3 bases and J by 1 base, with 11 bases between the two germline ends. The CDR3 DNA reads TGCAGTGCTAGGGGGGAGATAGGCACAGATACGCAGTATTTT. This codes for CSARGEIGTDTQYF.

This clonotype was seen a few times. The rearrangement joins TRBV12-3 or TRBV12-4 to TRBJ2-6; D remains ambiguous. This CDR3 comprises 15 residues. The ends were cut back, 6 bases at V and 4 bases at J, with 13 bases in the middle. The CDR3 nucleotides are TGTGCCAGCAGGCCCGATCATGGAGGGGCCAACGTCCTGACTTTC. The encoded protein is CASRPDHGGANVLTF.

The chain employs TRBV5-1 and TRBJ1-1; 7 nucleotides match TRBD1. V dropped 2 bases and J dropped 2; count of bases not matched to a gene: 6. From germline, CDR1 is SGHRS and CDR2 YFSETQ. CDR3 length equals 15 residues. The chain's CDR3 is CASSFTTGLNTEAFF. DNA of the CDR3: TGCGCCAGCAGCTTCACGACAGGGCTTAACACTGAAGCTTTCTTT. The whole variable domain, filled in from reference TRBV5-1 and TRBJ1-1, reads KAGVTQTPRYLIKTRGQQVTLSCSPISGHRSVSWYQQTPGQGLQFLFEYFSETQRNKGNFPGRFSGRQFSNSRSEMNVSTLELGDSALYLCASSFTTGLNTEAFFGQGTRLTVV.

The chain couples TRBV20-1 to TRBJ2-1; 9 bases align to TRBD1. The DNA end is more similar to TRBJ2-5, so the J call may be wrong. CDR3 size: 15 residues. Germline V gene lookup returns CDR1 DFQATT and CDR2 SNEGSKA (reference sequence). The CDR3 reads CSALNRGRGRETQYF. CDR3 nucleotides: TGCAGTGCTCTAAACAGGGGGCGAGGACGGGAGACCCAGTACTTC.

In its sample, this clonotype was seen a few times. The CDR3 coding sequence is TGTGCCAGCAGCGGGGACAGCCGGGCAGAGCCCCAGCATTTT. It is translated as CASSGDSRAEPQHF. The chain joins TRBV2 to TRBJ1-5; 7 bases map to TRBD1. The CDR3 loop spans 14 amino acids. The junction had 10 bases not matched to a gene; V was cut back by 6 bases and J by 8 bases. CDR1 is SNHLY and CDR2 is FYNNEI in the germline V gene.